Listed below are T cell receptor beta chains from one sample, sequenced in a study of shared clonotypes between healthy human individuals. This table comes from immunoSEQ multiplex PCR, and its TCRdb copy is limited to in-frame clones, with some not included. This sample carries fewer than 1.6 million clones, approximately 98.5% of them seen once, and the ten largest clones take under 0.45%. The sequenced material came from naive CD4+ T cells sorted from blood. All receptors derive from a man aged 30 to 45 in good health. The CDR3 runs from the conserved cysteine through the conserved F or W. D genes are given only for firm matches. Not every row has a clone size; where given, it reads once, few, many or a size class.

d_call j_call v_call clone_size cdr3_aa cdr3_nt
TRBD2 TRBJ2-3 TRBV14 - CASSQELAGVDTQYF TGTGCCAGCAGCCAAGAACTAGCGGGAGTAGATACGCAGTATTTT
- TRBJ2-5 TRBV28 - CASSSSETQYF TGTGCCAGCAGTTCGAGTGAGACCCAGTACTTC
- TRBJ1-4 TRBV7-2 once CASSRGQANEKLFF TGTGCCAGCAGTCGAGGACAAGCTAATGAAAAACTGTTTTTT
- TRBJ2-7 TRBV28 - CASSLIGPYEQYF TGTGCCAGCAGTTTAATAGGCCCCTACGAGCAGTACTTC
TRBD2 TRBJ2-7 TRBV27 once CASSPLAGGGSYEQYF TGTGCCAGCAGTCCATTAGCGGGAGGGGGCTCCTACGAGCAGTACTTC
- TRBJ2-2 TRBV15 once CATSRGGVTGELFF TGTGCCACCAGCAGAGGCGGGGTCACCGGGGAGCTGTTTTTT
- TRBJ2-5 TRBV7-8 - CASSLASMETQYF TGTGCCAGCAGCTTAGCTTCGATGGAGACCCAGTACTTC
- TRBJ2-7 TRBV4-1 - CASSPTGVGDEQYF TGCGCCAGCAGCCCGACAGGAGTTGGGGACGAGCAGTACTTC
- TRBJ2-3 TRBV5-1 - CASSLVVTRYTDTQYF TGCGCCAGCAGCTTGGTAGTGACTAGGTACACAGATACGCAGTATTTT
- TRBJ2-1 TRBV7-9 - CASSSFLQSSYNEQFF TGTGCCAGCAGCTCCTTTCTACAAAGCTCCTACAATGAGCAGTTCTTC
- TRBJ2-7 TRBV28 - CASSHTYEQYF TGTGCCAGCAGCCATACCTACGAGCAGTACTTC